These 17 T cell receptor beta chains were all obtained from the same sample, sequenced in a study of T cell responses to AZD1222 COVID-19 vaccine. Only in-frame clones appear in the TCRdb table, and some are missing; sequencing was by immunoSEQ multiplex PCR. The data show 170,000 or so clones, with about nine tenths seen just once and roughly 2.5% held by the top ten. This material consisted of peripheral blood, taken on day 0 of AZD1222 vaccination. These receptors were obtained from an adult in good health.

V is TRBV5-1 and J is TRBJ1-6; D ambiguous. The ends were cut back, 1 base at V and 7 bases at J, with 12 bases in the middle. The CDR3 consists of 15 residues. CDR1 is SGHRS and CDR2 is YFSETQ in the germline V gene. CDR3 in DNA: TGCGCCAGCAGCTTGAACTGGGGTGGGAATTCACCCCTCCACTTT. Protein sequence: CASSLNWGGNSPLHF.

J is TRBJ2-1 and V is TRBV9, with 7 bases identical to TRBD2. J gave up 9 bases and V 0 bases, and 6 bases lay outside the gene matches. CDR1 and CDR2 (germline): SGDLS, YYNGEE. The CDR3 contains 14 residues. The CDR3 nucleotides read TGTGCCAGCAGCGTAGCTGCGGGAGCAGTTGAGCAGTTCTTC. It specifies CASSVAAGAVEQFF.

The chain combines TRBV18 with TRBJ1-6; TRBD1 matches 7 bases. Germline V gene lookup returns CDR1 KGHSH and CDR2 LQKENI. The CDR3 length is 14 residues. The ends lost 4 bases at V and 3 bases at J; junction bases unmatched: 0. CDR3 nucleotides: TGTGCCAGCTCACGGACAGGCTATAATTCACCCCTCCACTTT. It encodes CASSRTGYNSPLHF.

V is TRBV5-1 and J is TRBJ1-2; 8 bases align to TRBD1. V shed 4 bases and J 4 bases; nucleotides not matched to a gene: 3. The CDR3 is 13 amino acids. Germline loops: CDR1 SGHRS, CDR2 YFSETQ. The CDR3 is CASSQDRVYGYTF. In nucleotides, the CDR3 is TGCGCCAGCAGCCAGGACAGGGTCTATGGCTACACCTTC.

Here the CDR3 DNA reads TGTGCCAGCAATGGGGCTAGCGGGAGTCGGGCCGGGGAGCTGTTTTTT. The encoded protein is CASNGASGSRAGELFF. The V call is TRBV2, the J call TRBJ2-2; 10 bases align to TRBD2. This CDR3 contains 16 residues. The V gene end was trimmed by 7 bases and the J gene end by 6 bases; junction bases not matched to a gene: 11. Germline CDR1 is SNHLY and CDR2 is FYNNEI.

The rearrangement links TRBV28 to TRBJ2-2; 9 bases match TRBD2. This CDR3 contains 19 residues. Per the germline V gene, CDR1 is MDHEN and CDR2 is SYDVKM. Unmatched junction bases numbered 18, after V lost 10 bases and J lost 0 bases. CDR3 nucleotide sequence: TGTGCCACCCTACGGATTGGACTAGCGAAGAAGACGAACACCGGGGAGCTGTTTTTT. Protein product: CATLRIGLAKKTNTGELFF.

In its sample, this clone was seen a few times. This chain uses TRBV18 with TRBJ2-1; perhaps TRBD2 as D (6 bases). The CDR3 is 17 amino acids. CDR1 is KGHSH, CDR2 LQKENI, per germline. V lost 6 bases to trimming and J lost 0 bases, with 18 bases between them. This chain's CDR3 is CASSDSAGSHSYNEQFF. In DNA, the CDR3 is TGTGCCAGCTCGGATAGCGCGGGGAGCCACTCCTACAATGAGCAGTTCTTC.

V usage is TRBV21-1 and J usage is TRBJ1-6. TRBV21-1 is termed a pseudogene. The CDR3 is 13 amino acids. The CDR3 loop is CASSEAYERPLHF. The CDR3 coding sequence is TGTGCCAGCAGCGAAGCGTACGAGAGACCCCTCCACTTT.

For the CDR3, the DNA is TGTGCCAGCAGCGAAACAGGGGGCGGGTATGGCTACACCTTC. Translated, it gives CASSETGGGYGYTF. The chain recombines TRBV11-2 with TRBJ1-2; TRBD1 matches at 9 bases. The CDR3 covers 14 residues. The V segment lost 5 bases and the J segment 5 bases; nucleotides outside the gene matches: 6. CDR1 SGHAT and CDR2 FQNNGV come from the germline V gene.

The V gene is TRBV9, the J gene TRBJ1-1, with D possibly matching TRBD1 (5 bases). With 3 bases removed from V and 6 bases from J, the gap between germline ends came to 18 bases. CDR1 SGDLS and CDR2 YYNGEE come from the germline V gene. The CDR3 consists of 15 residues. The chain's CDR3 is CASSGWGDPGSEAFF. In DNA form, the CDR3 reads TGTGCCAGCAGCGGTTGGGGCGATCCTGGGTCTGAAGCTTTCTTT.

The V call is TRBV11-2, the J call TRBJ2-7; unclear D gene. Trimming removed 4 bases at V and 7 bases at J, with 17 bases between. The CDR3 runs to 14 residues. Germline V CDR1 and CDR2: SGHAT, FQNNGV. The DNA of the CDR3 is TGTGCCAGCAGCTCCGACCAAACACCCTGGGAGCAGTACTTC. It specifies CASSSDQTPWEQYF.

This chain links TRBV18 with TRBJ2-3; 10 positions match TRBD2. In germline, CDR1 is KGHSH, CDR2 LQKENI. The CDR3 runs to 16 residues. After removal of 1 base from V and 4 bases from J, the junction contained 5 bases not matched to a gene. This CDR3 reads CASSPRAGGFADTQYF. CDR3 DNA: TGTGCCAGCTCACCACGAGCGGGAGGGTTCGCAGATACGCAGTATTTT.

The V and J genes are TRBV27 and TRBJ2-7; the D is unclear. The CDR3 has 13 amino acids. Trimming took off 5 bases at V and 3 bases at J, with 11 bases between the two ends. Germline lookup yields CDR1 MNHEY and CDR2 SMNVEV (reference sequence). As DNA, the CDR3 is TGTGCCAGCAGTGCGAGTCTAGGCTACGAGCAGTACTTC. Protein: CASSASLGYEQYF.

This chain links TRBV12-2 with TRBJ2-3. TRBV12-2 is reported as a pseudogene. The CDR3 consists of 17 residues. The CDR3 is CASRSHGPKAIPDTQYF. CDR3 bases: TGTGCAAGTCGCTCCCACGGCCCTAAGGCGATTCCAGATACGCAGTATTTT.

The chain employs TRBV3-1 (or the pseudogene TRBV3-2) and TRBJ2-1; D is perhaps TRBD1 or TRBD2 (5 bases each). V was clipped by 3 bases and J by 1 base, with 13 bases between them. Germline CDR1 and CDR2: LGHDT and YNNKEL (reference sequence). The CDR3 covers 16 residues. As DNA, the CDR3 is TGTGCCAGCAGCCACTCCGGGACGGGATCCTACAATGAGCAGTTCTTC. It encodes CASSHSGTGSYNEQFF.

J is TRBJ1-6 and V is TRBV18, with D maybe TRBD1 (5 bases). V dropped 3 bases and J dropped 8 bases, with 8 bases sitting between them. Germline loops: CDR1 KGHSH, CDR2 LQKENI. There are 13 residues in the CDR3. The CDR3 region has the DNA TGTGCCAGCTCACCTGACAGCTATTCACCCCTCCACTTT. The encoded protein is CASSPDSYSPLHF.

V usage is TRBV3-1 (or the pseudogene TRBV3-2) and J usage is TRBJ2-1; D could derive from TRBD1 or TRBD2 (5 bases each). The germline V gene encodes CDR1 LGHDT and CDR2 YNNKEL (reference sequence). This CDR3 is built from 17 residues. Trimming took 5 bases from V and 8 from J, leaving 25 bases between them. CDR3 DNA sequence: TGTGCCAGCAGCACCCCGATAACTAGGGTTGGGGCCTATGAGCAGTTCTTC. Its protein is CASSTPITRVGAYEQFF.